What follows are 5 T cell receptor beta chains derived from one specimen sequenced in a study of spatial heterogeneity in lung cancer. One entry per CDR3 protein, called by TCRdb with MiXCR from the 5' RACE reads. The profile shows 25,000 or so distinct CDR3 sequences, 3% to 3.5% of them singletons. Sample time point: sample taken at primary tumor resection. The sequencing used PBMCs, collected at surgery. These receptors came from a female donor with early-stage non-small cell lung cancer.

This clonotype was found many times. This sequence joins TRBV11-2 and TRBJ2-4; TRBD2 agrees at 7 bases. V lost 5 bases to trimming and J lost 5 bases; unmatched junction nucleotides: 12. The germline V gene encodes CDR1 SGHAT and CDR2 FQNNGV. The CDR3 runs to 16 residues. Written as DNA, the CDR3 is TGTGCCAGCAGCCCCCGGGGCGGGAGTATTGAAAACATTCAGTACTTC. Translation: CASSPRGGSIENIQYF.

Many counts were recorded for this clonotype. V usage is TRBV4-2 and J usage is TRBJ2-5, with 7 nucleotides matching TRBD2. The CDR3 is made up of 16 amino acids. The germline CDR1 and CDR2 sequences are LGHNA and YNFKEQ. J gave up 3 bases and V 4 bases, and 11 bases lay outside the gene matches. The CDR3 DNA sequence: TGTGCCAGCAGCCCCCTGGGGGGGGAGGGAAAAGAGACCCAGTACTTC. Protein: CASSPLGGEGKETQYF.

Many counts were recorded for this clonotype. The chain employs TRBV3-1 and TRBJ2-7, with D hard to call. V was cut by 4 bases and J by 7 bases, with 14 bases left in between. The CDR3 totals 13 residues. Germline V gene data show CDR1 as LGHDT and CDR2 as YNNKEL (reference sequence). CDR3 loop: CASSPAAPFEQYF. The CDR3 bases are TGTGCCAGCAGCCCCGCTGCTCCTTTTGAGCAGTACTTC.

This clonotype has at least ten counts. V is TRBV7-8 and J is TRBJ2-2; D unclear. Trimming pared 0 bases from V and 7 bases from J, leaving 12 bases between. This CDR3 contains 15 residues. Germline CDR1 reads SGHVS; CDR2 reads FQNEAQ. CDR3 loop: CASSLARNVYGELFF. Written as DNA, the CDR3 is TGTGCCAGCAGCTTAGCGCGGAATGTCTACGGGGAGCTGTTTTTT.

This clonotype was detected ten times or more. V is TRBV10-2 and J is TRBJ2-1; D is uncertain. CDR3 length: 12 residues. CDR1 is WSHSY and CDR2 is SAAADI in the germline V gene. The V end lost 5 bases, the J end lost 8 bases, and 10 bases lay between the germline ends. This CDR3 reads CASSLSVDEQFF. The CDR3 DNA follows: TGCGCCAGCAGTCTTAGTGTCGATGAGCAGTTCTTC.